This T cell receptor beta chain was captured in a study of CD8+ T cells in alopecia areata. Overall study findings and caveats: Amid tofacitinib therapy, many expanded lesional clones stayed present in scalp and blood.

Regarding treatment: oral pan-JAK inhibitor, 5-10 mg twice daily. For this clone: Its antigen is currently unknown.

This CDR3 has 12 amino acids. Germline CDR1 reads WSHSY; CDR2 reads SAAADI. The V and J ends lost 4 bases and 10 bases respectively, with 8 bases between them. Extracted RNA was reverse transcribed, and the resulting cDNA served as sequencing template. TCRdb's table, derived via immunoSEQ multiplex PCR, lists solely in-frame clones and lacks some. In the table there are about 190,000 clones, 64% of which are singletons. This sequence originates from a human donor with alopecia areata. The specimen comprised CD4+ T cells sorted from blood, sampled at week 4, from a patient treated with tofacitinib. The chain carries TRBV10-2 and TRBJ1-6, with D perhaps matching TRBD1 (5 bases). This CDR3 is CASSGGNSPLHF. As DNA, the CDR3 is TGCGCCAGCAGTGGGGGGAACTCACCCCTCCACTTT.